This T cell receptor (beta chain) was identified during a study of cytomegalovirus exposure and HLA in healthy donors. Study-level points and caveats: Among TCR beta chains, those listed as cytomegalovirus-associated numbered more than 150.

Trimming stripped 4 bases from V and 1 base from J, with 8 bases between. Per germline, CDR1 SGHVS and CDR2 FNYEAQ. CDR3 size: 13 residues. Primers: 60 Vbeta forward and 13 Jbeta reverse. Repertoires were generated with immunoSEQ multiplex PCR, while TCRdb's copy carries only in-frame clones and drops some. The sample has tens of thousands of clones, around 53% seen once. Points on this clone: Antigen unknown.

The receptor's source is a woman between 40 and 55 years old in good health and CMV-seropositive. Sequenced: PBMCs. The rearrangement uses TRBV7-6 and TRBJ2-7; D remains unclear. The CDR3 protein is CASSSSRSYEQYF. The CDR3 DNA is TGTGCCAGCAGCTCCAGCAGGTCCTACGAGCAGTACTTC.